The next 6 T cell receptor beta chains were all read from a single sample in a study of shared clonotypes between healthy human individuals. CD8 cells regarded as naive lacked CD45RO, were positively chosen for CCR7, and omitted terminally differentiated effector memory CD45RA+ cells. Profiled with immunoSEQ multiplex PCR; TCRdb holds only in-frame clones, not every one. The sample has around 1,900,000 clones; approximately 92% are singletons. Sequencing was done on a sample of naive CD8+ T cells from PBMCs. All receptors come from a man between 18 and 35 years old in good health. Some clones in this sample may be carry-over from other donors' samples.

Comments on this clone: In the same sample, other DNA sequences code for this CDR3. The chain employs TRBV27 and TRBJ2-7; no clear D. Between the trimmed V and J ends, which lost 3 bases and 2 bases, there was a span of 8 bases. The CDR3 has 13 residues. CDR1 is MNHEY and CDR2 is SMNVEV in the germline V gene (reference sequence). The CDR3 loop is CASSLGKTYEQYF. The DNA for the CDR3 is TGTGCCAGCAGTTTGGGCAAGACCTACGAGCAGTACTTC.

The chain couples TRBV19 to TRBJ2-2, with 7 bases that match TRBD1. Germline CDR1 LNHDA, CDR2 SQIVND (reference sequence). The CDR3 is made up of 15 amino acids. After removal of 3 bases from V and 3 bases from J, the junction contained 4 bases not matched to a gene. CDR3 sequence reads: CASSIGQGDTGELFF. The CDR3 DNA follows: TGTGCCAGTAGTATCGGGCAGGGGGACACCGGGGAGCTGTTTTTT.

The chain joins TRBV6-1 to TRBJ2-7, with 7 bases fitting TRBD1. The trim removed 6 bases at V and 2 bases at J, leaving 4 bases unmatched. The CDR3 is 13 residues long. Germline-derived CDR1 and CDR2 are MNHNS and SASEGT. The CDR3 DNA is TGTGCCAGCAGGGACAGGTTTCCCTACGAGCAGTACTTC. This gives the protein CASRDRFPYEQYF.

This chain connects TRBV29-1 to TRBJ2-7; D may match TRBD1 or TRBD2 (5 bases each). The germline CDR1 and CDR2 sequences are SQVTM and ANQGSEA. The CDR3 extends over 10 amino acids. With 7 bases removed from V and 4 bases from J, the gap between germline ends came to 8 bases. CDR3 region: CSGGTYEQYF. The CDR3 nucleotides are TGCAGCGGAGGGACGTACGAGCAGTACTTC.

The chain recombines TRBV6-5 with TRBJ2-1, with 8 bases that match TRBD1. The CDR3 runs to 15 residues. In germline, CDR1 is MNHEY, CDR2 SVGAGI. V shed 6 bases and J 2 bases; nucleotides not matched to a gene: 6. The CDR3 spells CASRRRQGPYNEQFF. The CDR3 nucleotides read TGTGCCAGCAGACGGAGACAGGGGCCCTACAATGAGCAGTTCTTC.

The chain employs TRBV7-8 and TRBJ1-5; D is unclear. The CDR3 length is 13 residues. Germline lookup yields CDR1 SGHVS and CDR2 FQNEAQ. V was trimmed by 1 base and J by 3 bases, leaving 4 bases between them. In nucleotides, the CDR3 is TGTGCCAGCAGCTTAGGGCTCAATCAGCCCCAGCATTTT. It codes for CASSLGLNQPQHF.